This T cell receptor beta chain is from a study of shared clonotypes between healthy human individuals. Sequencing used immunoSEQ multiplex PCR; TCRdb keeps in-frame clones, though not all of them. The sample shows around 100,000 clones, about 62% of them seen only once. General study findings and limits: Naive CD4 clonotypes were shared across a few donors at 5% to 6%. Non-shared clonotypes were found to have lower generation probabilities than the clonotypes that were shared by all four of the sorted-subset donors.

Pooled CD45RO+ cells and CCR7-negative CD45RA+ TemRA cells made up CD8 memory. The length of the CDR3 is 15 residues. J was trimmed by 6 bases and V by 3 bases; bases with no gene match: 4. CDR1 is SNHLY and CDR2 is FYNNEI in the germline V gene. With regard to this clone: As yet, its antigen is unknown.

This receptor was taken from a woman between 25 and 40 years old in good health. The sample taken for sequencing was memory CD8+ T cells sorted from blood. The subset here: CD45RO+ cells pooled with CCR7-negative TemRA cells. The chain combines TRBV2 with TRBJ2-1; TRBD2 matches at 11 bases. The CDR3 DNA reads as TGTGCCAGCAGTGATCTGACTAGCGGGGTCAATGAGCAGTTCTTC. It is translated as CASSDLTSGVNEQFF.